This T cell receptor beta chain was identified in a study of cytomegalovirus exposure and HLA in healthy donors. With 60 Vbeta and 13 Jbeta primers, the PCR was carried out. Original handling: Approximately 83 million unique TCR beta chains, 10 million to 14 million shared, were counted in a later analysis. Generated by immunoSEQ multiplex PCR, the TCRdb table keeps only in-frame clones and is missing some. V and J calls plus clone size are reproduced from that table; the DNA served to infer D and trimming. The repertoire holds tens of thousands of clones, approximately 84% seen once, with around 3% in the top ten. Findings and caveats of the study: Rare TCR sequences predominated, though certain public TCRs were found in many donors. Later on, a genetic analysis was performed. It linked a missense variant in DCLRE1C with V- and J-gene trimming of TCR beta. In vitro experiments confirmed that three CMV-associated chains were specific for CMV antigens.

The CDR3 loop spans 14 amino acids. Trimming stripped 0 bases from V and 4 bases from J, with 7 bases between. CDR1 SGHRS and CDR2 YFSETQ come from the germline V gene. To note about this clone: Its antigen is unknown.

The chain joins TRBV5-1 to TRBJ2-2; D unresolved. This sequence originates from a man in his fifties or sixties in good health and CMV-seronegative. The specimen was PBMCs. The CDR3, as DNA: TGCGCCAGCAGCTTGGTCGTCGGCACCGGGGAGCTGTTTTTT. Its protein is CASSLVVGTGELFF.